A single sample is the source of the 23 T cell receptor beta chains below, sequenced in a study of OX40 agonist ivuxolimab in advanced cancers. TCRdb keeps only in-frame clones here, not all; method: immunoSEQ multiplex PCR. The sample contains tens of thousands of clones, 89% of which appear only once. The sequencing used CD4+ or CD8+ T cells sorted from blood, collected in a trial of the OX40 agonist ivuxolimab. The receptors shown here come from an adult with an advanced solid tumor such as melanoma, head and neck, liver or kidney cancer.

The CDR3, as DNA: TGTGCCAGCAGCTTAGGGGGCTCTGGGGCCAACGTCCTGACTTTC. Translating it yields CASSLGGSGANVLTF. V gene TRBV11-1 combines with J gene TRBJ2-6, with D unresolved. With 1 base removed from V and 0 bases from J, the gap between germline ends came to 4 bases. In germline, CDR1 is SGHAT, CDR2 FQDESV (reference sequence). The CDR3 spans 15 residues.

The genes are TRBV11-2 and TRBJ2-5; D may be TRBD1 or TRBD2 (5 bases each). The V end lost 5 bases, the J end lost 5 bases, and 18 bases lay between the germline ends. This CDR3 contains 15 residues. The germline V gene encodes CDR1 SGHAT and CDR2 FQNNGV. For the CDR3, the DNA is TGTGCCAGCAGCATACCAGGGACCCGGCGGGAGACCCAGTACTTC. Residues: CASSIPGTRRETQYF.

The chain joins TRBV13 to TRBJ1-1; tentatively, D is TRBD1 (6 bases). Germline CDR1 is PRHDT and CDR2 is FYEKMQ (reference sequence). The germline V and J ends were trimmed by 0 bases and 11 bases, with 16 bases remaining between them. This CDR3 has 14 amino acids. CDR3: CASSLGGAAGDAFF. The CDR3 DNA sequence: TGTGCCAGCAGCTTAGGCGGGGCGGCAGGGGATGCTTTCTTT.

This clone was seen only a few times. The V call is TRBV7-2, the J call TRBJ2-7; either TRBD1 or TRBD2 may supply D (5 bases each). CDR1 is SGHTA and CDR2 is FQGNSA in the germline V gene. The CDR3 is made up of 13 amino acids. The germline V and J ends were trimmed by 0 bases and 10 bases, with 13 bases remaining between them. The CDR3 here is CASSLAIEGPQYF. CDR3 in DNA: TGTGCCAGCAGCTTAGCCATAGAGGGGCCTCAGTACTTC.

V and J are TRBV19 and TRBJ2-3; a weak D match, TRBD2 (7 bases). The CDR3 loop spans 13 amino acids. Germline loops: CDR1 LNHDA, CDR2 SQIVND (reference sequence). With 7 bases removed from V and 7 bases from J, the gap between germline ends came to 15 bases. The CDR3 nucleotides read TGTGCCAGTACGGCGGGGGCCTTCTATACGCAGTATTTT. Residues: CASTAGAFYTQYF.

This clone was observed a single time. The CDR3 DNA follows: TGTGCCAGCAGCTTAGCTGGCAGTCCCCGGGGCACTGAAGCTTTCTTT. Translation gives CASSLAGSPRGTEAFF. The chain recombines TRBV11-3 with TRBJ1-1; D gene uncertain. CDR3 length: 16 residues. Germline CDR1 reads SGHNT; CDR2 reads YENEEA. The V and J ends lost 1 base and 4 bases respectively, with 16 bases between them.

The chain combines TRBV7-2 with TRBJ1-3; D is unclear. CDR1 and CDR2 from the germline V gene are SGHTA and FQGNSA. The V and J ends lost 1 base and 2 bases respectively, with 6 bases between them. This CDR3 comprises 14 residues. This CDR3 is CASSLEVAGNTIYF. CDR3 in DNA: TGTGCCAGCAGCTTAGAGGTGGCTGGAAACACCATATATTTT.

V usage is TRBV11-3 and J usage is TRBJ2-2; weak D call: TRBD1 (5 bases). The length of the CDR3 is 13 residues. CDR1 SGHNT and CDR2 YENEEA come from the germline V gene. Trimming stripped 2 bases from V and 7 bases from J, with 8 bases between. CDR3 nucleotides: TGTGCCAGCAGCTTATGGGGCAGCGGGGAGCTGTTTTTT. Its protein is CASSLWGSGELFF.

V gene TRBV10-3 combines with J gene TRBJ1-2; possibly TRBD1 for D (6 bases). This CDR3 is 14 amino acids long. The V gene lost 10 bases and the J gene lost 4 bases, with 19 bases spanning the gap. The V gene's germline CDR1 is ENHRY and CDR2 SYGVKD. CDR3 sequence: CATSQGLESYGYTF. DNA for the CDR3: TGTGCCACTAGTCAGGGGCTTGAAAGCTATGGCTACACCTTC.

The chain combines TRBV6-1 with TRBJ2-3; perhaps D is TRBD1 or TRBD2 (5 bases each). Between the trimmed V and J ends, which lost 2 bases and 4 bases, there was a span of 13 bases. Germline CDR1 and CDR2: MNHNS and SASEGT. The CDR3 consists of 15 residues. CDR3 sequence (DNA): TGTGCCAGCAGTGAACGGGGACCATTAGCAGATACGCAGTATTTT. It encodes CASSERGPLADTQYF.

CDR3 in DNA: TGTGCCAGCTCACCACTACAGGGGGCTTGGGCACGGGGTAATGAAAAACTGTTTTTT. Protein: CASSPLQGAWARGNEKLFF. This chain uses TRBV18 with TRBJ1-4, with 9 bases aligning to TRBD1. The germline gives CDR1 KGHSH, CDR2 LQKENI. Trimming took 1 base from V and 4 from J; bases not matched to a gene: 13. This CDR3 region has 19 residues.

This clone was recorded only once. The V call is TRBV7-9, the J call TRBJ2-5, with D possibly being TRBD1 (6 bases). The germline gives CDR1 SEHNR, CDR2 FQNEAQ (reference sequence). Trimming stripped 2 bases from V and 2 bases from J, with 9 bases between. The CDR3 is 14 amino acids. The CDR3 nucleotides read TGTGCCAGCAGCTTAAGGACAGCACAAGAGACCCAGTACTTC. Translated: CASSLRTAQETQYF.

In the case of this clone: The junction shows a germline mismatch at one end, possibly a read error. The chain couples TRBV6-1 to TRBJ2-7; D tentatively fits TRBD1 or TRBD2 (5 bases each). The CDR3 is 15 amino acids. CDR1 and CDR2 (germline): MNHNS, SASEGT. CDR3 residues: CAGSDWDLSSYEQYF. The CDR3 region has the DNA TGTGCCGGCAGTGATTGGGACCTTAGCTCCTACGAGCAGTACTTC.

This clone was seen only once. V usage is TRBV13 and J usage is TRBJ2-1; 9 bases agree with TRBD1. CDR1 and CDR2 from the germline V gene are PRHDT and FYEKMQ (reference sequence). Germline trimming cut 0 bases from V and 4 bases from J; bases unmatched to any gene: 4. This CDR3 has 16 residues. The CDR3 nucleotides read TGTGCCAGCAGCTTAGGCCGAGGACAGGGGTACAATGAGCAGTTCTTC. This codes for CASSLGRGQGYNEQFF.

The chain is built from TRBV28 and TRBJ1-2; TRBD1 agrees at 7 bases. The CDR3 runs 14 residues. CDR1 MDHEN and CDR2 SYDVKM come from the germline V gene. After removal of 6 bases from V and 8 bases from J, the junction contained 12 bases not matched to a gene. CDR3 coding DNA: TGTGCCAGCAGCCTCTACGCTGACAGGGTCGGCTACACCTTC. Its translation: CASSLYADRVGYTF.

This chain links TRBV7-6 with TRBJ2-3; no clear D. Germline V CDR1 and CDR2: SGHVS, FNYEAQ. The CDR3 loop spans 12 amino acids. V dropped 5 bases and J dropped 4 bases, with 7 bases sitting between them. DNA of the CDR3: TGTGCCAGCAGCAAAAATTCAGATACGCAGTATTTT. Its translation: CASSKNSDTQYF.

The chain links TRBV27 to TRBJ2-2; TRBD1 is a possible D gene (6 bases). The V end lost 3 bases, the J end lost 5 bases, and 16 bases lay between the germline ends. Germline-derived CDR1 and CDR2 are MNHEY and SMNVEV (reference sequence). The CDR3 loop spans 16 amino acids. CDR3 loop: CASSLRPGVRTGELFF. CDR3 in DNA: TGTGCCAGCAGTTTGCGGCCAGGGGTGCGGACCGGGGAGCTGTTTTTT.

CDR3 sequence (DNA): TGTGCCAGCAGCAAAGTAGGTCAGCGGAGCTCCTACGAGCAGTACTTC. Encoded protein: CASSKVGQRSSYEQYF. The rearrangement uses TRBV21-1 and TRBJ2-7; the table names TRBD2, a call not compared with the DNA. TRBV21-1 is deemed a pseudogene. CDR3 length equals 16 residues.

The chain's CDR3 is CASYRAQGETQYF. The CDR3 DNA reads TGTGCCAGCTATCGGGCCCAGGGGGAGACCCAGTACTTC. The chain links TRBV5-5 to TRBJ2-5, with TRBD1 as a possible D gene (6 bases). CDR1 and CDR2 from the germline V gene are SGHKS and YYEKEE (reference sequence). This CDR3 is built from 13 residues. Trimming stripped 7 bases from V and 5 bases from J, with 15 bases between.

V gene TRBV6-5 combines with J gene TRBJ1-1; D remains unclear. V lost 8 bases to trimming and J lost 3 bases, with 10 bases between them. The germline CDR1 and CDR2 sequences are MNHEY and SVGAGI. The CDR3 is made up of 12 amino acids. The CDR3 nucleotides are TGTGCCAGCCGGAGTAGGGACACTGAAGCTTTCTTT. Residues: CASRSRDTEAFF.

The chain uses TRBV5-6 and TRBJ2-7; D is uncertain. This CDR3 has 12 residues. Germline V gene sequence: CDR1 SGHDT, CDR2 YYEEEE. The V gene lost 4 bases and the J gene lost 3 bases, with 8 bases spanning the gap. In DNA, the CDR3 is TGTGCCAGCAGCCGAGGAAGCTACGAGCAGTACTTC. Translating it yields CASSRGSYEQYF.

In DNA form, the CDR3 reads TGCGCCAGCAGCCTCGACAGGGGGCTTCAAGAGACCCAGTACTTC. It specifies CASSLDRGLQETQYF. The rearrangement joins TRBV5-1 to TRBJ2-5; 10 bases are shared with TRBD1. The ends lost 4 bases at V and 2 bases at J; junction bases unmatched: 5. The CDR3 runs 15 residues. Germline V gene lookup returns CDR1 SGHRS and CDR2 YFSETQ.

The chain uses TRBV2 and TRBJ2-2, with TRBD1 matching over 9 bases. V shed 6 bases, J shed 7 bases, and the junction held 6 bases outside the gene matches. Germline CDR1 is SNHLY and CDR2 is FYNNEI. The CDR3 runs 14 residues. CDR3 DNA sequence: TGTGCCAGCAGAGCAGGGACAGGGAGCGGGGAGCTGTTTTTT. Translation gives CASRAGTGSGELFF.